Described below is a single T cell receptor (beta chain) sequence and its context. This clonotype occurred many times. Its target antigen remains unknown. It has no much larger one-base neighbor in the sample; base qualities were not kept. CDR1 is given as DFQATT and CDR2 as SNEGSKA, both from the germline V gene (reference sequence). Trimmed from V: 4 bases; trimmed from J: 7 bases; junction bases lacking a gene match: 15. Including the terminal cysteine and phenylalanine, the CDR3 comprises 17 residues. The DNA shown is the 51-base CDR3, in frame from base 1. Graves' hyperthyroidism was defined as stable when no progression to ophthalmopathy occurred over 18 months of follow-up. Hyperthyroidism patients were aged 18 to 65 years and newly diagnosed, with disease duration of less than 2 months. Exclusion was applied to patients with uncontrolled infections, other autoimmune diseases, pregnancy or lactation. Diagnoses were established on the basis of clinical symptoms, serum thyroxine and TRAb, thyroid ultrasound, and orbital computed tomography. Ficoll-Paque density gradient centrifugation was used to isolate PBMCs from about 10 ml of fresh peripheral blood. Total RNA was extracted using Trizol reagent, and RNA quality was assessed on an Agilent 2100 Bioanalyzer.

The sample comes from a study of T cells in Graves' hyperthyroidism and ophthalmopathy (dated by TCRdb to the late 2010s). Broadly, across the study: Peripheral blood samples were taken at the time of initial diagnosis, prior to any treatment. In more than 5 Graves' hyperthyroidism patients, the study also compared T-cell repertoires from thyroid tissue with T-cell repertoires from blood. The roughly 90 discovery patients were divided at random into training and test sets in a 7:3 ratio. Prospective prediction of ophthalmopathy was tested in an independent validation cohort consisting of roughly 20 hyperthyroidism patients and more than 15 patients who later progressed to ophthalmopathy. After blood sampling, hyperthyroidism patients were treated with methimazole at a starting dose of 30 mg daily, and ophthalmopathy patients were treated with high-dose intravenous methylprednisolone. According to the paper, TCR Vbeta CDR3 sequencing was carried out on around 140 peripheral blood samples, which came from 40 to 45 ophthalmopathy, around 74 hyperthyroidism and about 17 progressor patients. To identify distinguishing TCR V-J signatures, a discovery cohort of some 99 patients was used, comprising 43 with Graves' ophthalmopathy and approximately 57 with stable Graves' hyperthyroidism.

The TCR beta CDR3 regions were amplified from the RNA transcripts. The TCR CDR3 was subjected to a first round of RT-PCR using the HTBI primer set and the Qiagen OneStep RT-PCR kit. Libraries were constructed in a second round of multiplex PCR, after which size selection and purification were carried out. Libraries were sequenced paired-end with 100 bp reads on an Illumina HiSeq2000. The original methods were these. Raw data were processed with SOAPnuke, discarding reads with adapters, uncalled bases, mean Phred below 15, or no exact constant-primer or identifier match. High-quality paired reads were merged using COPE v1.2.5, and each unique nucleotide sequence was defined as a clonotype. MiTCR v1.1 was used to align clonotypes to the IMGT TRBV, TRBD and TRBJ reference segments. The analysis was restricted to V-J combinations with a frequency above 0.0001, which together covered approximately 99% of the repertoires. A TCS score was defined as the ratio between F50 (clonal expansion) and ExV (chaos), using BLOSUM62-based TCRdist between CDR3 peptides within each V-J. Welch's t-statistics and random forest reduced 500 to 650 V-J features to 13, which were used in a naive Bayes classifier (R e1071). The public sequencing data were trimmed at Q25 with fastp and processed into clonotypes with MiXCR by TCRdb, which kept only in-frame beta chains. Every distinct CDR3 protein forms one entry, paired with its most common genes and DNA. TCRdb, rather than the study authors, made the V and J calls. The sample table shows 600,000 to 750,000 distinct CDR3 sequences, and around 16% are seen once. The ten largest clones take up around 15% of the sample.

The investigation overall reported the following: A model built on a 13 V-J signature distinguished ophthalmopathy from stable hyperthyroidism, reaching 87.88% sensitivity and about 81% specificity in cross-validation and 80%/75% in testing. No statistical method was used to fix the sample size in advance, and group allocation was not hidden from the investigators. In validation, the model predicted progression to ophthalmopathy a median of approximately 6.6 months before onset, with over 55% sensitivity and almost 75% specificity. Most expanded thyroid clonotypes (frequency above 0.001) were also found in blood, which suggests that blood repertoires may mirror thyroid immune responses.

Recombination linked TRBV20-1 to TRBJ1-6, with TRBD1 identical over 8 junction bases. The sequence came from a man between 45 and 60 years old with Graves' hyperthyroidism. The sample consisted of blood. In nucleotides, the sequence is TGCAGTGCTAAAATATGGACAGGGAACCATATGAATTCACCCCTCCACTTT. The translation is CSAKIWTGNHMNSPLHF.